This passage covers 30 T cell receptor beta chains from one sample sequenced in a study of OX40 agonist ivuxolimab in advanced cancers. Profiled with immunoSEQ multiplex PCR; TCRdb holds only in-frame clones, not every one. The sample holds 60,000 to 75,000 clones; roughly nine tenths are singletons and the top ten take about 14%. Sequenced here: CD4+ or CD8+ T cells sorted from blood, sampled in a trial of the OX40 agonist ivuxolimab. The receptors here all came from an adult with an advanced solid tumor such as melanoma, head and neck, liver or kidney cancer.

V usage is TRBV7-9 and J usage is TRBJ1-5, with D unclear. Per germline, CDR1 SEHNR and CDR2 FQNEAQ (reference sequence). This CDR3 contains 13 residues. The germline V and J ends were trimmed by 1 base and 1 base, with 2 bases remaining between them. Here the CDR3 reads CASSLDSNQPQHF. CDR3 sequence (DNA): TGTGCCAGCAGCTTAGACAGCAATCAGCCCCAGCATTTT. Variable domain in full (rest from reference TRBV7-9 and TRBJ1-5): DTGVSQNPRHKITKRGQNVTFRCDPISEHNRLYWYRQTLGQGPEFLTYFQNEAQLEKSRLLSDRFSAERPKGSFSTLEIQRTEQGDSAMYLCASSLDSNQPQHFGDGTRLSIL.

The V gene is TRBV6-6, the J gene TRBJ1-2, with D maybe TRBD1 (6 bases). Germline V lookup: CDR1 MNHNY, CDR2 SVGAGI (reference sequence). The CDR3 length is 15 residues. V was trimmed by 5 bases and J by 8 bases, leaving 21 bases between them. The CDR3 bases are TGTGCCAGCAGTCCTCCTGGACAGCCTACGGCCGGCTACACCTTC. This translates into CASSPPGQPTAGYTF.

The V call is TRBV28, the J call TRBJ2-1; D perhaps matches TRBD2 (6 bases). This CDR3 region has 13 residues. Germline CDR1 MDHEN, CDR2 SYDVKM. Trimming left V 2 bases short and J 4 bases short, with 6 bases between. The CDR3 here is CASSLAGYNEQFF. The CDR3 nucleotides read TGTGCCAGCAGTTTAGCGGGGTACAATGAGCAGTTCTTC.

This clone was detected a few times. The CDR3 sequence: CASSLTVETQYF. CDR3 bases: TGTGCCAGCAGCTTGACAGTAGAGACCCAGTACTTC. The rearrangement links TRBV14 to TRBJ2-5; D is possibly TRBD1 (5 bases). CDR1 is SGHDN, CDR2 FVKESK, per germline. V was clipped by 5 bases and J by 4 bases, with 8 bases between them. The CDR3 consists of 12 residues. The entire variable domain, with the rest obtained from reference TRBV14 and TRBJ2-5, is as follows: EAGVTQFPSHSVIEKGQTVTLRCDPISGHDNLYWYRRVMGKEIKFLLHFVKESKQDESGMPNNRFLAERTGGTYSTLKVQPAELEDSGVYFCASSLTVETQYFGPGTRLLVL.

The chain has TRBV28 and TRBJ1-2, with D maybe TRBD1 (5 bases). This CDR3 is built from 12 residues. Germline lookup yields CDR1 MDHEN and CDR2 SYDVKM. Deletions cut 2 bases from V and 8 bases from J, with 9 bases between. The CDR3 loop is CASSLGGAGYTF. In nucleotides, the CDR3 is TGTGCCAGCAGTTTAGGGGGAGCCGGCTACACCTTC.

CDR3 residues: CASSSPGQGGYEQYF. DNA for the CDR3: TGTGCCAGCAGTTCACCGGGACAGGGAGGATACGAGCAGTACTTC. The chain links TRBV6-6 to TRBJ2-7, with 9 bases lining up with TRBD1. This CDR3 has 15 amino acids. The V and J ends lost 4 bases and 4 bases, in that order; junction bases with no gene match: 8. CDR1 MNHNY and CDR2 SVGAGI come from the germline V gene (reference sequence).

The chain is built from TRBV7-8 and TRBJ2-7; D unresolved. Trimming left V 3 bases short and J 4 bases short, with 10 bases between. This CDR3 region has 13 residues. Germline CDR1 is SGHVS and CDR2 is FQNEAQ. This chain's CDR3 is CASSFPGTYEQYF. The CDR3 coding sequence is TGTGCCAGCAGCTTCCCAGGAACTTACGAGCAGTACTTC.

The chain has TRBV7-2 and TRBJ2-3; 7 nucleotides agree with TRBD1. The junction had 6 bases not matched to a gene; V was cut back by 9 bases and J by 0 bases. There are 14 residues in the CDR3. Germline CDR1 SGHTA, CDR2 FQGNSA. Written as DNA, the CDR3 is TGTGCCAGTTCGACAGGGCCCAGCACAGATACGCAGTATTTT. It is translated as CASSTGPSTDTQYF.

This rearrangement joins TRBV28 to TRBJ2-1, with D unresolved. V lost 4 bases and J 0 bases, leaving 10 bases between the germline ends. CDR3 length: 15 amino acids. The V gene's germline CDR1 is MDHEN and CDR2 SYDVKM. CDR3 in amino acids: CASSYPTRSYNEQFF. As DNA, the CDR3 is TGTGCCAGCAGTTATCCGACACGCTCCTACAATGAGCAGTTCTTC.

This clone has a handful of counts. The CDR3 region has the DNA TGTGCCAGCAGTGCCGCCTTCGGGACTAGCGGTTCCTACGAGCAGTACTTC. Translating it yields CASSAAFGTSGSYEQYF. The V call is TRBV25-1, the J call TRBJ2-7, with 11 bases that match TRBD2. V shed 4 bases and J 1 base; nucleotides not matched to a gene: 9. Germline-derived CDR1 and CDR2 are MGHDK and SYGVNS. This CDR3 is built from 17 residues.

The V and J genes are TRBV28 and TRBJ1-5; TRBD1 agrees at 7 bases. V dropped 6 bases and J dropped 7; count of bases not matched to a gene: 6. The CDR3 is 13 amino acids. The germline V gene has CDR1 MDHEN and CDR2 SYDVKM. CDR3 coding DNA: TGTGCCAGCAGCTACAGGGGTTGGCAGCCCCAGCATTTT. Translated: CASSYRGWQPQHF.

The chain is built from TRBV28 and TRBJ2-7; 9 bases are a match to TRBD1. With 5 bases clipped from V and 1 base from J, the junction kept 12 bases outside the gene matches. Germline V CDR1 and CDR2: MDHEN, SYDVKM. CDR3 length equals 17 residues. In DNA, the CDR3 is TGTGCCAGCAGTACCAAATTCTTGACAGGGGGATCCTACGAGCAGTACTTC. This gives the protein CASSTKFLTGGSYEQYF. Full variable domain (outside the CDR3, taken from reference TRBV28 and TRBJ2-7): DVKVTQSSRYLVKRTGEKVFLECVQDMDHENMFWYRQDPGLGLRLIYFSYDVKMKEKGDIPEGYSVSREKKERFSLILESASTNQTSMYLCASSTKFLTGGSYEQYFGPGTRLTVT.

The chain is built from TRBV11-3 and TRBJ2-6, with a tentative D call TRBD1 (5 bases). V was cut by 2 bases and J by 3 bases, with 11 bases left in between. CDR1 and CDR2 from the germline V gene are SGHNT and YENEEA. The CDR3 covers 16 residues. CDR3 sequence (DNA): TGTGCCAGCAGCTTAATGGGCAGGGTTGGGGCCAACGTCCTGACTTTC. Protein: CASSLMGRVGANVLTF.

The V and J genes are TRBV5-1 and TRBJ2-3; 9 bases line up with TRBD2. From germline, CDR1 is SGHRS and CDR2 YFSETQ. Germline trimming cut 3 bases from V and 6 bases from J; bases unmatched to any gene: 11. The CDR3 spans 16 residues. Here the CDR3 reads CASSSDDSGSGDTQYF. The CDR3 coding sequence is TGCGCCAGCAGCTCAGACGATAGCGGGAGCGGCGATACGCAGTATTTT.

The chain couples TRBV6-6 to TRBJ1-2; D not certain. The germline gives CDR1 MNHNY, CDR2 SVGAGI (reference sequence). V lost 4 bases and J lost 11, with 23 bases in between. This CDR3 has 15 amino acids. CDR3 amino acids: CASSWRKEPWSGYTF. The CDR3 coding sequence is TGTGCCAGCAGTTGGCGAAAAGAGCCGTGGTCTGGTTACACCTTC.

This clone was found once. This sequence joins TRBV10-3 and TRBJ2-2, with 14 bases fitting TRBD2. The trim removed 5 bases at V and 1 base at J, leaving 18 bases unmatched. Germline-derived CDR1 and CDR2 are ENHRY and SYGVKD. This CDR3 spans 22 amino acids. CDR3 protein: CAISPHTGASGLAGGNTGELFF. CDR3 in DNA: TGTGCCATCAGTCCCCACACAGGGGCTTCAGGACTAGCGGGAGGGAACACCGGGGAGCTGTTTTTT.

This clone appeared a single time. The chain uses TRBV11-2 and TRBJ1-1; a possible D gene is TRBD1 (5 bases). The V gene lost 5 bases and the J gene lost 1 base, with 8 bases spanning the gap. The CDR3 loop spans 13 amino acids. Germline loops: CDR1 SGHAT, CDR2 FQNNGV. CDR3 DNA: TGTGCCAGCAGCCGCGGGACGAACACTGAAGCTTTCTTT. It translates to CASSRGTNTEAFF.

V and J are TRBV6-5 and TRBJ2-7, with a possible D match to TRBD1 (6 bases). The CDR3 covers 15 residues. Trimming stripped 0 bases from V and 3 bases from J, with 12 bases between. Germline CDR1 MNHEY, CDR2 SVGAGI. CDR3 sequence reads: CASSYSQGTRYEQYF. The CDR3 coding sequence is TGTGCCAGCAGTTACTCCCAGGGGACCCGCTACGAGCAGTACTTC.

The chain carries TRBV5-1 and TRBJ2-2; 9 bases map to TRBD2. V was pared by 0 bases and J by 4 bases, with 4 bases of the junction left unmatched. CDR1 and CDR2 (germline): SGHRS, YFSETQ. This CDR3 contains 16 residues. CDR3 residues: CASSLAAGGFTGELFF. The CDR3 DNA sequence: TGCGCCAGCAGCTTGGCTGCGGGAGGGTTCACCGGGGAGCTGTTTTTT.

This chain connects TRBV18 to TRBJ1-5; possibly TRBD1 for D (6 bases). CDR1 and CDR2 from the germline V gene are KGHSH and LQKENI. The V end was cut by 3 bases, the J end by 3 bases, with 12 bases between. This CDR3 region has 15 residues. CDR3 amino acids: CASSPTTGINQPQHF. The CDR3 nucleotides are TGTGCCAGCTCACCTACAACAGGGATCAATCAGCCCCAGCATTTT.

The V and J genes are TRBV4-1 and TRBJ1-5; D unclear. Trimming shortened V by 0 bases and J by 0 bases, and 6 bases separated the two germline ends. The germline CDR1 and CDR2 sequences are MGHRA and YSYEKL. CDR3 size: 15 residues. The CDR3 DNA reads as TGCGCCAGCAGCCAAGAAGGCCATAGCAATCAGCCCCAGCATTTT. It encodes CASSQEGHSNQPQHF.

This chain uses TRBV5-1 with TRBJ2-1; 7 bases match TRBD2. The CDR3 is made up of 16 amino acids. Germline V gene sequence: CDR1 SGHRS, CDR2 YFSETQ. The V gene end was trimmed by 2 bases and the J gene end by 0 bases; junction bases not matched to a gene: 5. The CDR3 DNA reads TGCGCCAGCAGCTTCGGCCGCGGGAGCTCCTACAATGAGCAGTTCTTC. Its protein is CASSFGRGSSYNEQFF.

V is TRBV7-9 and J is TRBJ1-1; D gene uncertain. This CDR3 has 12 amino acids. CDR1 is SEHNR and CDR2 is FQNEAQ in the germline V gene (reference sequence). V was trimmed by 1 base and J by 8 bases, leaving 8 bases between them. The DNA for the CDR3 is TGTGCCAGCAGCTTAGGGGGTCCCGAAGCTTTCTTT. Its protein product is CASSLGGPEAFF.

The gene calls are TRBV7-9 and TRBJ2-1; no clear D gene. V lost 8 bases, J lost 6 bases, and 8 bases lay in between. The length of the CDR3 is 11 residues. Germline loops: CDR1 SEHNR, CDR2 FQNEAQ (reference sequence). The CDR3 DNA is TGTGCCAGCGAGTGGATCAATGAGCAGTTCTTC. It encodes CASEWINEQFF.

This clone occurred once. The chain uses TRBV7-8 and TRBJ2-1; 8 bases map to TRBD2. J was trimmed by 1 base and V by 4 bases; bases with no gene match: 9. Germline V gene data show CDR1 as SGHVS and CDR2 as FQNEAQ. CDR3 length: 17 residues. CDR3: CASSSSRLALSYNEQFF. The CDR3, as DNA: TGTGCCAGCAGCTCAAGCAGACTAGCGCTATCCTACAATGAGCAGTTCTTC.

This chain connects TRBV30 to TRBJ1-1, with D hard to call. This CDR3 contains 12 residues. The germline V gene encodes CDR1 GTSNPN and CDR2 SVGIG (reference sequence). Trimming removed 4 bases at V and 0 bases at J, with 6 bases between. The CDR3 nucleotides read TGTGCCTGGAAACAGATGAACACTGAAGCTTTCTTT. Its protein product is CAWKQMNTEAFF.

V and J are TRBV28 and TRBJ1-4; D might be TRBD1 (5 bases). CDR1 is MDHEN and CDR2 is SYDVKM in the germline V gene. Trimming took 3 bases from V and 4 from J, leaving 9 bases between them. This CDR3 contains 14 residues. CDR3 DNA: TGTGCCAGCAGTTTGTCAGGGCGTAATGAAAAACTGTTTTTT. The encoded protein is CASSLSGRNEKLFF. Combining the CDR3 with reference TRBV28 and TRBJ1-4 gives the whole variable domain DVKVTQSSRYLVKRTGEKVFLECVQDMDHENMFWYRQDPGLGLRLIYFSYDVKMKEKGDIPEGYSVSREKKERFSLILESASTNQTSMYLCASSLSGRNEKLFFGSGTQLSVL.

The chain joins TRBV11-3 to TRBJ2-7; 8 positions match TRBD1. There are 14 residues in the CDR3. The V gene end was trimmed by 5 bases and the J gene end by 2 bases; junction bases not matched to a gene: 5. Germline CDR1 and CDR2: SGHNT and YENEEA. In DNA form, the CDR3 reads TGTGCCAGCAGCACCCACAGGGGGACCTACGAGCAGTACTTC. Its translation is CASSTHRGTYEQYF.

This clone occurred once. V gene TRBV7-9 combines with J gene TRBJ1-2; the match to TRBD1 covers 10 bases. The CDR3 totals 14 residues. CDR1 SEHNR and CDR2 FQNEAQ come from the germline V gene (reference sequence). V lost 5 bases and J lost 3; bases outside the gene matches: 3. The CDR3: CASSPGTGDYGYTF. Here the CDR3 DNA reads TGTGCCAGCAGCCCTGGGACAGGGGACTATGGCTACACCTTC.

The CDR3 bases are TGTGCCAGCTCACCGAAAGGAGATACGCAGTATTTT. Amino acids: CASSPKGDTQYF. V is TRBV18 and J is TRBJ2-3; D unclear. The germline V and J ends were trimmed by 3 bases and 5 bases, with 6 bases remaining between them. This CDR3 has 12 residues. Germline lookup yields CDR1 KGHSH and CDR2 LQKENI. Using reference TRBV18 and TRBJ2-3 for the parts outside the CDR3, the full variable domain is NAGVMQNPRHLVRRRGQEARLRCSPMKGHSHVYWYRQLPEEGLKFMVYLQKENIIDESGMPKERFSAEFPKEGPSILRIQQVVRGDSAAYFCASSPKGDTQYFGPGTRLTVL.